This T cell receptor beta chain was sequenced in a study of cytomegalovirus exposure and HLA in healthy donors. PCR employed 60 Vbeta and 13 Jbeta primers. Generated by immunoSEQ multiplex PCR, the TCRdb table keeps only in-frame clones and is missing some. The sample has roughly 200,000 clones; roughly 9.4% are singletons. Germline assignment: CDR1 SQVTM and CDR2 ANQGSEA. V was trimmed by 4 bases and J by 4 bases, leaving 10 bases between them. The CDR3 contains 12 residues. This clone was observed a handful of times. Its target is unknown. General study findings and limits: Earlier analysis found most TCR beta V segments productive about 87% or about 30% of the time. It is likely that the observed cluster of highly shared sequence variants was a sequencing artifact. Follow-up analysis later connected one missense variant in DCLRE1C with trimming of TCR beta V- and J-genes. An analysis that came later showed most CMV-associated TCR beta chains appearing HLA-restricted.

The sequenced sample consisted of PBMCs. The chain has TRBV29-1 and TRBJ2-5; the D gene is possibly TRBD2 (5 bases). The sequence was obtained from a woman younger than 45 in good health and CMV-seropositive. CDR3 sequence reads: CSVVAGGETQYF. DNA for the CDR3: TGCAGCGTTGTCGCAGGAGGAGAGACCCAGTACTTC.